This T cell receptor beta chain was recovered during a study of regulatory T cells in long-lasting Graves disease. About the research overall: Duration of antithyroid drug therapy among newly diagnosed Graves' patients was under 3 months.

This clonotype was counted many times. Its matching antigen is unknown. Study observations and caveats: Shared public clonotypes totalled 2,741 in persistent patients, compared with just under 1,000 in new patients.

With iRepertoire HTBI primers and Arm-PCR of CDR3 regions, TCR beta libraries were built. TCRdb passed the multiplex PCR reads through MiXCR, listing each CDR3 protein once. The sample records about 470,000 distinct CDR3 sequences, about 15% being singletons. The time point here: newly diagnosed GD, antithyroid drugs for less than 3 months. The authors made the TCR library using RNA they extracted from PBMCs. Germline lookup yields CDR1 SNHLY and CDR2 FYNNEI. The CDR3 spans 17 residues. Germline trimming cut 5 bases from V and 4 bases from J; bases unmatched to any gene: 15. This sample was shared with a second study, whose subject was T cells in Graves' hyperthyroidism and ophthalmopathy.

The TCR sequence derives from a woman in her twenties or thirties with Graves disease. This sequence joins TRBV2 and TRBJ1-1, with 8 bases matching TRBD1. Sequencing used peripheral blood mononuclear cells (PBMCs), obtained at new diagnosis, from a patient treated with antithyroid drugs. The CDR3: CASSFRGRWLQVTEAFF. The DNA of the CDR3 is TGTGCCAGCAGTTTCAGGGGGCGGTGGTTGCAGGTCACTGAAGCTTTCTTT.